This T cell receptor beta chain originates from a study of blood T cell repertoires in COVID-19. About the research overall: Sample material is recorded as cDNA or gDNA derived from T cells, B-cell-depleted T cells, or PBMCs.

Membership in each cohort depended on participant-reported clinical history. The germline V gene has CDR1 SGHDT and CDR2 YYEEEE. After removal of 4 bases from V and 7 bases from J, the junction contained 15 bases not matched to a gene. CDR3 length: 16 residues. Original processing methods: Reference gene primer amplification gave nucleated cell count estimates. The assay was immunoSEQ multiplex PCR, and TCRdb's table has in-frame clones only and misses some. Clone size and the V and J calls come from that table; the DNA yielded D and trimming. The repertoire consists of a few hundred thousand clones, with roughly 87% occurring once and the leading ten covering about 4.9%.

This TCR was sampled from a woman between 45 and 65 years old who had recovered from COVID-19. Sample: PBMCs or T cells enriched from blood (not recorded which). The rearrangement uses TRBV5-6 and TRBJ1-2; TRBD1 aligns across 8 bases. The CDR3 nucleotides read TGTGCCAGCAGCCTGGCCTTGGACAGGGTGCTTTCTGGCTACACCTTC. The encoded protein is CASSLALDRVLSGYTF.